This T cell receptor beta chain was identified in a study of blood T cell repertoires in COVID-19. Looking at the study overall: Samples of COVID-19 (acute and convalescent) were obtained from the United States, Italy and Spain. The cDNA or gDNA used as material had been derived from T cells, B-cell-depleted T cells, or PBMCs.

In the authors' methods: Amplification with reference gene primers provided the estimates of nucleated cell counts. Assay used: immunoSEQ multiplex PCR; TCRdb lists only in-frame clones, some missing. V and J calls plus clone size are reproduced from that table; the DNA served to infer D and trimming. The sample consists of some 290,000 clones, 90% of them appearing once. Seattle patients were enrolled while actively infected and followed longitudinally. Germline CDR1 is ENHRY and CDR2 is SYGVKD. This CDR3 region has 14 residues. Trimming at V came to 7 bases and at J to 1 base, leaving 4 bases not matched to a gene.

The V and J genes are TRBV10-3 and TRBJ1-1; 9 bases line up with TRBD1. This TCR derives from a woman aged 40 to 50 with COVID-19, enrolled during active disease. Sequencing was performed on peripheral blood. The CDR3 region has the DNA TGTGCCATCACCCGGACAGGGGCGAACACTGAAGCTTTCTTT. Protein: CAITRTGANTEAFF.